Listed below are T cell receptor beta chains from one sample, sequenced in a study of cytotoxic CD8 clonotypes in ibrutinib-treated CLL. Sequenced by immunoSEQ multiplex PCR; TCRdb stores in-frame clones only, minus some. This sample yields under 200,000 clones, of which approximately 80% are seen a single time; roughly 2% belongs to the top ten. The sample consisted of PBMCs, taken after 12 months of ibrutinib treatment. Receptors originate from a human donor with chronic lymphocytic leukemia. The CDR3 runs from the conserved cysteine through the conserved F or W. D genes are given only for firm matches. Clone size is given for some rows only: seen once, a few or many times, or a class if the clone is expanded.

clone_size	j_call	v_call	d_call	cdr3_nt	cdr3_aa
few	TRBJ2-2	TRBV6-6	-	TGTGCCAGCAGTTACTCAGGGGCTACCGGGGAGCTGTTTTTT	CASSYSGATGELFF
-	TRBJ2-5	TRBV7-9	TRBD1	TGTGCCAGCAGCTCGGGACAGGATACTACCCAAGAGACCCAGTACTTC	CASSSGQDTTQETQYF
-	TRBJ1-1	TRBV19	-	TGTGCCAGTAACCTAGCTACGCTGAACACTGAAGCTTTCTTT	CASNLATLNTEAFF
few	TRBJ2-4	TRBV7-2	-	TGTGCCAGCAGCTTAGAGGTTAGCCGGGCCAAAAACATTCAGTACTTC	CASSLEVSRAKNIQYF
once	TRBJ1-5	TRBV18	TRBD1	TGTGCCAGCTCACAGGACAGGGGCCAGCCCCAGCATTTT	CASSQDRGQPQHF
-	TRBJ1-5	TRBV2	TRBD1	TGTGCCAGCAGTCAGGACAGGCCGGTTTCGCCCCAGCATTTT	CASSQDRPVSPQHF
few	TRBJ1-2	TRBV28	TRBD1	TGTGCCAGCAGTACCTCCGGGACAGGTTCAGCTGGCTACACCTTC	CASSTSGTGSAGYTF
-	TRBJ1-1	TRBV28	-	TGTGCCAGCAAATATATGAACACTGAAGCTTTCTTT	CASKYMNTEAFF
-	TRBJ1-4	TRBV9	TRBD1	TGTGCCAGCAGCCCGCGACAGGGGGGTAATGAAAAACTGTTTTTT	CASSPRQGGNEKLFF
-	TRBJ1-3	TRBV28	-	TGTGCCAGCAGTCTCGGGGGGGGCTCTGGAAACACCATATATTTT	CASSLGGGSGNTIYF
-	TRBJ2-3	TRBV30	-	TGTGCCTGGACGGCGGGGCCAGATACGCAGTATTTT	CAWTAGPDTQYF
-	TRBJ1-5	TRBV28	-	TGTGCCAGCAGCTTTAGGAGGGGCAATCAGCCCCAGCATTTT	CASSFRRGNQPQHF
once	TRBJ1-3	TRBV15	TRBD1	TGTGCCACCAGCCGAGCCTCAGAGGGGGCGGTGGGAAACACCATATATTTT	CATSRASEGAVGNTIYF
-	TRBJ2-6	TRBV2	-	TGTGCCAGCAGTGAACTCGCCTCTGGGGCCAACGTCCTGACTTTC	CASSELASGANVLTF
once	TRBJ1-2	TRBV5-1	-	TGCGCCAGCAGCTTGCGCGGCAGCGGACGAATGGTTTACTATGGCTACACCTTC	CASSLRGSGRMVYYGYTF
-	TRBJ2-7	TRBV11-1	-	TGTGCCAGCAGCCCACAGATCGGCGTGAACGAGCAGTACTTC	CASSPQIGVNEQYF
-	TRBJ2-6	TRBV10-3	-	TGTGCCATCAGTGAAAAAGGGTTCGGGGCCAACGTCCTGACTTTC	CAISEKGFGANVLTF
-	TRBJ2-2	TRBV5-1	-	TGCGCCAGCAGCTTGGTGCAGGGTGGGACCGGGGAGCTGTTTTTT	CASSLVQGGTGELFF
-	TRBJ2-7	TRBV28	-	TGTGCCAGCAGTCCCGGGACGGCAAGCTACGAGCAGTACTTC	CASSPGTASYEQYF
-	TRBJ2-7	TRBV6-5	-	TGTGCCAGCAGTTCCCCGCAGCCAGGGGTTCGCGAGCAGTACTTC	CASSSPQPGVREQYF
few	TRBJ1-2	TRBV30	TRBD1	TGTGCCTGGAGTCCCGGGACAGGGGCTTGGCGCTACACCTTC	CAWSPGTGAWRYTF
once	TRBJ2-1	TRBV2	-	TGTGCCAGCAGTCTAACAGGGTTAACCTACAATGAGCAGTTCTTC	CASSLTGLTYNEQFF
-	TRBJ2-7	TRBV10-2	-	TGCGCCAGCAGCCCCGGGGCCTTAGGGGAGCAGTACTTC	CASSPGALGEQYF
-	TRBJ1-1	TRBV29-1	-	TGCAGCGGGGGAGACACTGAAGCTTTCTTT	CSGGDTEAFF
-	TRBJ1-5	TRBV15	-	TGTGCCACCAGCTTAGTCCTGAGAGGGGGGCCGCATCAGCCCCAGCATTTT	CATSLVLRGGPHQPQHF
-	TRBJ2-7	TRBV5-4	TRBD2	TGTGCCAGCAGCCGAACCGGGACTAGCAGCTACGAGCAGTACTTC	CASSRTGTSSYEQYF
many	TRBJ2-2	TRBV10-3	TRBD2	TGTGCCATCAAGGGGACTAGCGGGAGGGGAACCGGGGAGCTGTTTTTT	CAIKGTSGRGTGELFF
-	TRBJ1-6	TRBV19	-	TGTGCCAGTAGTATGGTGGGGGGGGATTCACCCCTCCACTTT	CASSMVGGDSPLHF
-	TRBJ1-3	TRBV2	-	TGTGCCAGCAGCCCGTTAGGAAACACCATATATTTT	CASSPLGNTIYF
-	TRBJ2-7	TRBV28	-	TGTGCCAGCAGTTTTTGGACTCGGGGCCCCGAGCAGTACTTC	CASSFWTRGPEQYF
-	TRBJ2-5	TRBV7-9	-	TGTGCCAGCAGCTCCAGGGGGAGGGGAGAGAGGGAGACCCAGTACTTC	CASSSRGRGERETQYF
-	TRBJ2-1	TRBV28	-	TGTGCCAGCAGTTCCCGCTCGGGCTCTACGGGGTATGAGCAGTTCTTC	CASSSRSGSTGYEQFF
-	TRBJ1-1	TRBV5-6	TRBD1	TGTGCCAGCAGCTTTCAGGGGGTCGGGCCTGAAGCTTTCTTT	CASSFQGVGPEAFF
-	TRBJ1-2	TRBV4-3	-	TGCGCCAGCAGCCAAGGACCCCTAGGGACGTTACCTAACTATGGCTACACCTTC	CASSQGPLGTLPNYGYTF
-	TRBJ1-2	TRBV19	TRBD1	TGTGCCAGTAGTAGCTCGGACAGGGTCTATGGCTACACCTTC	CASSSSDRVYGYTF